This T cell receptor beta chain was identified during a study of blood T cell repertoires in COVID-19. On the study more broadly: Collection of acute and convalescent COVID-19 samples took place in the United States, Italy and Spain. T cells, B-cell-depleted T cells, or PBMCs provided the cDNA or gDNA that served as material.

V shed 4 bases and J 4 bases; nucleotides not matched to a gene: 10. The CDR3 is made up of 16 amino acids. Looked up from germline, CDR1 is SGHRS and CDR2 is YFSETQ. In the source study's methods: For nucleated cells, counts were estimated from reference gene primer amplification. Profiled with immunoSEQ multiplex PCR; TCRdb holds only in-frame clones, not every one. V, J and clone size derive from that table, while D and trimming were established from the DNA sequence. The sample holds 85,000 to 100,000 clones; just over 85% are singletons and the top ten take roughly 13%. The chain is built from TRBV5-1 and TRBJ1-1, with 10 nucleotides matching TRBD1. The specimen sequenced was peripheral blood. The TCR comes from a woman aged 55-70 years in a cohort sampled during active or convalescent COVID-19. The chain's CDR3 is CASSPMTGGIRTEAFF. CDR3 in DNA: TGCGCCAGCAGCCCCATGACAGGGGGCATTCGCACTGAAGCTTTCTTT.